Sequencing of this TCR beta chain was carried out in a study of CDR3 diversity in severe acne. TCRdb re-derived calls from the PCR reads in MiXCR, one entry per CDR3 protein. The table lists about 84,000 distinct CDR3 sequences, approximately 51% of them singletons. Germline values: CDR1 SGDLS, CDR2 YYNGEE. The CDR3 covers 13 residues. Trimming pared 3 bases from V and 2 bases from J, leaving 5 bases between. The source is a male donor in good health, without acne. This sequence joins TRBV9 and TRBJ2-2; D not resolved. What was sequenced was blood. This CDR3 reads CASSAYNTGELFF. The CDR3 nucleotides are TGTGCCAGCAGCGCCTACAACACCGGGGAGCTGTTTTTT.